This T cell receptor beta chain came from a study of T cells after yellow fever vaccination. Study outcomes and limitations: Some clonotypes were seen in both the CD4 and the CD8 compartments. These made up a small share and likely arose from convergent recombination. At around 96% for CD4 and about 87% for CD8, most primary-vaccination clones showed up again after the booster.

V gave up 1 base and J gave up 4 bases; unmatched junction bases: 7. The CDR3 sequence is 16 residues long. Germline V lookup: CDR1 LGHNA, CDR2 YNFKEQ. On this clonotype itself: What it binds is not known.

One entry per CDR3 protein results from TCRdb running MiXCR on the 5' RACE reads. Among fewer than 650,000 distinct CDR3 sequences listed, 21% were seen once. Sequenced here: PBMCs, sampled 21 days after the first yellow fever vaccination. The genes are TRBV4-2 and TRBJ2-1, with 7 bases identical to TRBD1. This TCR was recovered from a man younger than 35 who received the YFV17D yellow fever vaccine. DNA for the CDR3: TGTGCCAGCAGCCAAGTCACCGGGACAGTATACAATGAGCAGTTCTTC. Translating gives CASSQVTGTVYNEQFF.